The 24 T cell receptor beta chains reported below all come from one sample, sequenced in a study of T cells in Graves' hyperthyroidism and ophthalmopathy. Amplified TCR beta CDR3 regions came from RNA transcripts. HTBI primers drove first-round RT-PCR of the TCR CDR3. One entry per CDR3 protein results from TCRdb running MiXCR on the multiplex PCR reads. The profile shows fewer than 200,000 distinct CDR3 sequences, roughly 9.4% of them singletons. The specimen sequenced was blood. All receptors come from a woman younger than 30 with Graves' hyperthyroidism that later progressed to Graves' ophthalmopathy.

Points on this clonotype: This sequence may be a read error, since a much larger clone differs from it by one base. V and J are TRBV29-1 and TRBJ2-7, with TRBD1 identical over 7 bases. Germline-derived CDR1 and CDR2 are SQVTM and ANQGSEA. Trimming at V came to 6 bases and at J to 1 base, leaving 9 bases not matched to a gene. The CDR3 extends over 14 amino acids. Written as DNA, the CDR3 is TGCAGCGTAGCCGGACAGGACAAGTCCTACGAGCAGTACTTC. Encoded protein: CSVAGQDKSYEQYF.

V and J are TRBV15 and TRBJ2-1; TRBD2 aligns across 10 bases. The V gene's germline CDR1 is LNHNV and CDR2 YYDKDF (reference sequence). V was clipped by 0 bases and J by 0 bases; unmatched bases: 11. The CDR3 runs to 20 residues. The CDR3 spells CATSRDRGTSVTDSYNEQFF. CDR3 bases: TGTGCCACCAGCAGAGATCGTGGGACTAGCGTCACAGACTCCTACAATGAGCAGTTCTTC.

This clonotype has a handful of counts. The rearrangement links TRBV19 to TRBJ2-3, with TRBD1 matching 8 bases. The CDR3 length is 17 residues. The trim removed 2 bases at V and 0 bases at J, leaving 7 bases unmatched. CDR1 is LNHDA, CDR2 SQIVND, per germline (reference sequence). The CDR3 region has the DNA TGTGCCAGTAGTATATACGGGACAGGTTGGAGCACAGATACGCAGTATTTT. This codes for CASSIYGTGWSTDTQYF.

Only a few counts were recorded for this clonotype. This rearrangement joins TRBV27 to TRBJ1-5; D not certain. The CDR3 extends over 15 amino acids. V lost 5 bases, J lost 0 bases, and 11 bases lay in between. Looked up from germline, CDR1 is MNHEY and CDR2 is SMNVEV (reference sequence). The CDR3 reads CASSPLAGSNQPQHF. CDR3 nucleotides: TGTGCCAGCAGTCCCCTGGCCGGTAGCAATCAGCCCCAGCATTTT.

This clonotype was picked up many times. The chain carries TRBV30 and TRBJ2-7; D remains unclear. This CDR3 has 13 amino acids. V lost 4 bases and J lost 1, with 11 bases in between. In germline, CDR1 is GTSNPN, CDR2 SVGIG (reference sequence). The DNA of the CDR3 is TGTGCCTGGACCCAAGGTCGGTCCTACGAGCAGTACTTC. Residues: CAWTQGRSYEQYF.

This chain links TRBV20-1 with TRBJ1-2; D unclear. V gave up 0 bases and J gave up 4 bases, with 18 bases separating them. Germline assignment: CDR1 DFQATT and CDR2 SNEGSKA (reference sequence). This CDR3 is 16 amino acids long. CDR3 region: CSARDSYIRQSYGYTF. Here the CDR3 DNA reads TGCAGTGCTAGAGATTCTTATATTAGGCAGAGCTATGGCTACACCTTC.

The sample holds one count of this clonotype. A much larger clone is a single base away; this may be a read error. This chain uses TRBV19 with TRBJ1-5; possibly TRBD1 for D (5 bases). The CDR3 covers 21 residues. Germline lookup yields CDR1 LNHDA and CDR2 SQIVND (reference sequence). Trimming removed 4 bases at V and 6 bases at J, with 34 bases between. This chain's CDR3 is CASSTTIYQGLSKGSPQPQHF. The CDR3 region has the DNA TGTGCCAGTAGTACTACCATTTACCAGGGATTGTCGAAAGGGAGTCCTCAGCCCCAGCATTTT.

This clonotype was counted ten times or more. V and J are TRBV5-1 and TRBJ2-7, with a tentative D call TRBD1 (6 bases). Germline values: CDR1 SGHRS, CDR2 YFSETQ. With 2 bases removed from V and 3 bases from J, the gap between germline ends came to 12 bases. This CDR3 comprises 14 residues. The CDR3 nucleotides are TGCGCCAGCAGCTTCAGGGGATTCGACTACGAGCAGTACTTC. This codes for CASSFRGFDYEQYF.

This clonotype has a single count. The chain links TRBV5-1 to TRBJ2-7; D not certain. V lost 0 bases to trimming and J lost 2 bases, with 9 bases between them. The CDR3 runs 14 residues. Germline V gene sequence: CDR1 SGHRS, CDR2 YFSETQ. The DNA for the CDR3 is TGCGCCAGCAGCTTGGGGCGGCAGACCTACGAGCAGTACTTC. This sequence encodes CASSLGRQTYEQYF.

This clonotype was observed a few times. The genes are TRBV4-2 and TRBJ2-1; 8 bases fit TRBD2. CDR3 length equals 16 residues. The V gene end was trimmed by 4 bases and the J gene end by 5 bases; junction bases not matched to a gene: 10. Per the germline V gene, CDR1 is LGHNA and CDR2 is YNFKEQ. The CDR3 DNA reads TGTGCCAGCAGCCGGCATCCGGGACTAGAGAACAATGAGCAGTTCTTC. Translated: CASSRHPGLENNEQFF.

This clonotype was counted only a few times. The chain has TRBV7-9 and TRBJ2-1; 9 nucleotides line up with TRBD2. Unmatched junction bases numbered 15, after V lost 2 bases and J lost 1 base. This CDR3 has 20 residues. The V gene's germline CDR1 is SEHNR and CDR2 FQNEAQ (reference sequence). The CDR3 nucleotides are TGTGCCAGCAGCTTATTGGTTGGAGGTAGCGGGGGAGGGTCCTACAATGAGCAGTTCTTC. Amino acids: CASSLLVGGSGGGSYNEQFF. The variable domain in full, with the rest retrieved from reference TRBV7-9 and TRBJ2-1, is DTGVSQNPRHKITKRGQNVTFRCDPISEHNRLYWYRQTLGQGPEFLTYFQNEAQLEKSRLLSDRFSAERPKGSFSTLEIQRTEQGDSAMYLCASSLLVGGSGGGSYNEQFFGPGTRLTVL.

In its sample, this clonotype was seen many times. The V gene is TRBV3-1, the J gene TRBJ2-5, with 9 positions matching TRBD2. V shed 4 bases, J shed 1 base, and the junction held 10 bases outside the gene matches. The CDR3 is 17 amino acids. From germline, CDR1 is LGHDT and CDR2 YNNKEL (reference sequence). For the CDR3, the DNA is TGTGCCAGCAGCCTCCCTGGGGCGGGAGGGCCCCAAGAGACCCAGTACTTC. This codes for CASSLPGAGGPQETQYF.

This clonotype was seen only a few times. The chain uses TRBV28 and TRBJ1-2, with TRBD1 identical over 7 bases. Germline CDR1 and CDR2: MDHEN and SYDVKM. J gave up 4 bases and V 7 bases, and 6 bases lay outside the gene matches. The CDR3 length is 13 residues. The CDR3 region is CASMTGRGYGYTF. Here the CDR3 DNA reads TGTGCCAGCATGACAGGGAGGGGCTATGGCTACACCTTC.

This clonotype was seen only a few times. The rearrangement links TRBV13 to TRBJ2-1; no clear D. The V and J ends lost 7 bases and 5 bases respectively, with 12 bases between them. CDR3 length: 13 residues. CDR1 is PRHDT and CDR2 is FYEKMQ in the germline V gene (reference sequence). CDR3 protein: CASTSDENNEQFF. The CDR3 DNA follows: TGTGCCAGCACCTCGGACGAGAACAATGAGCAGTTCTTC.

The V and J genes are TRBV19 and TRBJ2-1; D might be TRBD2 (7 bases). V lost 7 bases and J 1 base, leaving 17 bases between the germline ends. The CDR3 is 16 residues long. Germline V gene data show CDR1 as LNHDA and CDR2 as SQIVND (reference sequence). CDR3 nucleotide sequence: TGTGCCAGTAAGGGCGGGGGCCAACTGTCCTACAATGAGCAGTTCTTC. Translating it yields CASKGGGQLSYNEQFF.

The table lists this clonotype with many counts. The rearrangement uses TRBV27 and TRBJ1-5; tentative D call: TRBD1 (5 bases). The CDR3 is 17 residues long. V was trimmed by 9 bases and J by 0 bases, leaving 21 bases between them. Germline V gives CDR1 MNHEY, CDR2 SMNVEV (reference sequence). Here the CDR3 DNA reads TGTGCCAGTAGTCCGACTCCGGGACTGATTAGCAATCAGCCCCAGCATTTT. The encoded protein is CASSPTPGLISNQPQHF.

The V gene is TRBV5-8, the J gene TRBJ1-2, with a weak D call TRBD1 (5 bases). The CDR3 has 12 residues. Trimming removed 2 bases from V and 9 bases from J, with 11 bases in between. Germline loops: CDR1 SGHTS, CDR2 YDEGEE. CDR3 in DNA: TGTGCCAGCAGCTTTCGGGGGAAGAGCTACACCTTC. Residues: CASSFRGKSYTF.

This clonotype was observed many times. The rearrangement joins TRBV20-1 to TRBJ1-1; tentatively, D is TRBD1 (5 bases). Trimming stripped 3 bases from V and 2 bases from J, with 10 bases between. The CDR3 has 13 residues. Looked up from germline, CDR1 is DFQATT and CDR2 is SNEGSKA (reference sequence). The CDR3 sequence: CSASRQSNTEAFF. Written as DNA, the CDR3 is TGCAGTGCTAGCCGACAGAGTAACACTGAAGCTTTCTTT.

This clonotype was found many times. V and J are TRBV11-2 and TRBJ1-1; perhaps TRBD1 as D (5 bases). The CDR3 covers 14 residues. Trimming took off 3 bases at V and 1 base at J, with 9 bases between the two ends. The V gene's germline CDR1 is SGHAT and CDR2 FQNNGV. The CDR3, as DNA: TGTGCCAGCAGCTTTGCTGGGACGAACACTGAAGCTTTCTTT. Translating it yields CASSFAGTNTEAFF.

This clonotype has ten or more counts. V usage is TRBV14 and J usage is TRBJ2-1; no clear D. The CDR3 loop spans 12 amino acids. Germline V gives CDR1 SGHDN, CDR2 FVKESK. The V gene lost 4 bases and the J gene lost 8 bases, with 9 bases spanning the gap. The CDR3 coding sequence is TGTGCCAGCAGCCCCTTAGGGCATGAGCAGTTCTTC. Its protein product is CASSPLGHEQFF.

The V call is TRBV5-6, the J call TRBJ2-7, with D possibly TRBD1 on 6 matching bases. CDR1 is SGHDT, CDR2 YYEEEE, per germline. Trimming shortened V by 1 base and J by 6 bases, and 8 bases separated the two germline ends. The CDR3 has 12 amino acids. CDR3 nucleotides: TGTGCCAGCAGCTTGAACAGGGTCGAGCAGTACTTC. Encoded protein: CASSLNRVEQYF.

There are many counts of this clonotype. The chain has TRBV11-2 and TRBJ2-1, with D tentatively TRBD1 (5 bases). The CDR3 is made up of 15 amino acids. CDR1 SGHAT and CDR2 FQNNGV come from the germline V gene. Deletions cut 0 bases from V and 10 bases from J, with 16 bases between. CDR3 loop: CASSLESARVIEQFF. CDR3 DNA sequence: TGTGCCAGCAGCTTAGAATCGGCCAGGGTTATCGAGCAGTTCTTC.

In this sample, this clonotype turned up a few times. The V call is TRBV7-9, the J call TRBJ2-2; tentative D call: TRBD2 (6 bases). Between the trimmed V and J ends, which lost 5 bases and 5 bases, there was a span of 21 bases. The CDR3 length is 17 residues. Germline V gene data show CDR1 as SEHNR and CDR2 as FQNEAQ (reference sequence). The CDR3 reads CASSPKSSGDGTGELFF. CDR3 DNA sequence: TGTGCCAGCAGCCCCAAGAGCTCGGGAGATGGTACCGGGGAGCTGTTTTTT.

This clonotype was seen a handful of times. J is TRBJ1-3 and V is TRBV20-1, with 8 nucleotides matching TRBD1. The CDR3 is 14 residues long. V lost 2 bases to trimming and J lost 3 bases; unmatched junction nucleotides: 3. Germline assignment: CDR1 DFQATT and CDR2 SNEGSKA (reference sequence). The CDR3 DNA reads TGCAGTGCTAGAACAGGGACAGGTGGAAACACCATATATTTT. Translated, it gives CSARTGTGGNTIYF.